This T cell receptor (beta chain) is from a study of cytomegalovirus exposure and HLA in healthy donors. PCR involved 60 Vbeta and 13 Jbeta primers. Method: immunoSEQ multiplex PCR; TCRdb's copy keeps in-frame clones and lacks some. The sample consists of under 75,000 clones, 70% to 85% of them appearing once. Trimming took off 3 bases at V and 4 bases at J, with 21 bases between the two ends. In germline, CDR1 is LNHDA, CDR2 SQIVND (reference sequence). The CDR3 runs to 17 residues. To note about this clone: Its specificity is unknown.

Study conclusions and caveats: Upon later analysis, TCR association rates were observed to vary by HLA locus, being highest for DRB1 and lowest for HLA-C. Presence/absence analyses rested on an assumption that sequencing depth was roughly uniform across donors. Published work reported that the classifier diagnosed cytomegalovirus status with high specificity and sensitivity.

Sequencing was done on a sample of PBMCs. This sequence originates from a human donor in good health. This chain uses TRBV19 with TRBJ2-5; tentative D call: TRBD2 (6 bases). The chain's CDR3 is CASSITKSGDGGETQYF. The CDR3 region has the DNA TGTGCCAGTAGTATCACCAAATCGGGAGATGGTGGAGAGACCCAGTACTTC.